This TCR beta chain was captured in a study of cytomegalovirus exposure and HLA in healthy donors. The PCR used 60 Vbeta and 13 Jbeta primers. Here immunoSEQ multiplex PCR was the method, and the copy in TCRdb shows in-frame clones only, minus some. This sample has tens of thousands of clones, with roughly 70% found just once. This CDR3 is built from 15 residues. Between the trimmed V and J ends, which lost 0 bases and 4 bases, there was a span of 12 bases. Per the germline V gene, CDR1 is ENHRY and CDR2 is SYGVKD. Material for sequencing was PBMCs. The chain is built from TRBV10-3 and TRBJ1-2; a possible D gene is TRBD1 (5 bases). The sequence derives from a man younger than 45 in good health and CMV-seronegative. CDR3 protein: CAISESETVRYGYTF. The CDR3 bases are TGTGCCATCAGTGAGTCGGAGACAGTGCGCTATGGCTACACCTTC.